This T cell receptor (beta chain) comes out of a study of blood T cell repertoires in COVID-19. Study overall: There were acute and convalescent COVID-19 samples, and they came from the United States, Italy and Spain. In each case, the material was cDNA or gDNA derived from T cells, B-cell-depleted T cells, or PBMCs.

Germline CDR1 reads SEHNR; CDR2 reads FQNEAQ (reference sequence). The V end lost 6 bases, the J end lost 2 bases, and 11 bases lay between the germline ends. This CDR3 has 13 amino acids. Original data processing: Researchers report that nucleated cell counts were estimated from reference gene primer amplification. The table came from immunoSEQ multiplex PCR; TCRdb's copy has only in-frame clones and leaves some out. From that table come the V and J calls and clone size; the DNA was used to work out D and trimming. The sample gives roughly 150,000 clones, about 80% of which show up once; around 8% is in the top ten.

The specimen sequenced was peripheral blood. This chain uses TRBV7-9 with TRBJ2-7; no firm D call. The source is a human donor in a cohort sampled during active COVID-19. The CDR3 region is CASRGGHAYEQYF. For the CDR3, the DNA is TGTGCCAGCAGAGGTGGGCATGCCTACGAGCAGTACTTC. Together with reference TRBV7-9 and TRBJ2-7, the CDR3 gives the full variable domain: DTGVSQNPRHKITKRGQNVTFRCDPISEHNRLYWYRQTLGQGPEFLTYFQNEAQLEKSRLLSDRFSAERPKGSFSTLEIQRTEQGDSAMYLCASRGGHAYEQYFGPGTRLTVT.